Listed here are 26 T cell receptor beta chains from one sample, sequenced in a study of T cells expressing NK-cell markers. TCRdb processed the 5' RACE reads again and assigns one entry to each CDR3 protein, with no DNA. The sample table sets out a few hundred thousand distinct CDR3 sequences. The source material was blood T cells: a sorted CD56 or NKG2C T cell subset, CD4+ or CD8+ T cells, or bulk PBMC T cells (not recorded which). The source of these receptors is a man aged 18-70 years in good health.

The rearrangement links TRBV19 to TRBJ2-1; absent DNA, TCRdb's TRBD1 call cannot be checked. Germline V gene sequence: CDR1 LNHDA, CDR2 SQIVND (reference sequence). The CDR3 covers 13 residues. This CDR3 reads CASSTQGDNEQFF. The full variable domain, with the rest looked up from reference TRBV19 and TRBJ2-1, is DGGITQSPKYLFRKEGQNVTLSCEQNLNHDAMYWYRQDPGQGLRLIYYSQIVNDFQKGDIAEGYSVSREKKESFPLTVTSAQKNPTAFYLCASSTQGDNEQFFGPGTRLTVL.

V is TRBV27 and J is TRBJ1-2; the TCRdb call, TRBD1, lacks DNA for checking. This CDR3 spans 12 amino acids. Per the germline V gene, CDR1 is MNHEY and CDR2 is SMNVEV (reference sequence). CDR3 sequence reads: CASRKQGGGYTF.

The rearrangement links TRBV6-5 to TRBJ1-5. The V gene's germline CDR1 is MNHEY and CDR2 SVGAGI. This CDR3 has 16 residues. CDR3 sequence: CASSPSGRGSNQPQHF.

The chain couples TRBV19 to TRBJ2-4; TCRdb selects TRBD1, and the lack of DNA leaves this call unchecked. Germline CDR1 and CDR2: LNHDA and SQIVND (reference sequence). The CDR3 is made up of 14 amino acids. CDR3 in amino acids: CASALGPTIRIQYF.

This sequence joins TRBV5-5 and TRBJ2-3. CDR3 length equals 15 residues. CDR1 and CDR2 from the germline V gene are SGHKS and YYEKEE (reference sequence). The CDR3 spells CASSLSVGYTDTQYF. The full variable domain, rest sourced from reference TRBV5-5 and TRBJ2-3, is DAGVTQSPTHLIKTRGQQVTLRCSPISGHKSVSWYQQVLGQGPQFIFQYYEKEERGRGNFPDRFSARQFPNYSSELNVNALLLGDSALYLCASSLSVGYTDTQYFGPGTRLTVL.

The chain couples TRBV9 to TRBJ2-2; TCRdb selects TRBD2, and the lack of DNA leaves this call unchecked. CDR3 length equals 18 residues. CDR1 is SGDLS and CDR2 is YYNGEE in the germline V gene. CDR3 region: CASSIGLAGSGVTGELFF.

The rearrangement joins TRBV7-8 to TRBJ1-5. CDR1 and CDR2 (germline): SGHVS, FQNEAQ. The CDR3 has 12 amino acids. The CDR3 sequence is CASSLGSAPQHF.

The chain employs TRBV25-1 and TRBJ2-7; TCRdb gives TRBD1 as the D gene, but with no DNA this cannot be confirmed. From germline, CDR1 is MGHDK and CDR2 SYGVNS. This CDR3 is 17 amino acids long. The CDR3 spells CASSGFIGTGETYEQYF.

The chain uses TRBV3-1 and TRBJ2-6. This CDR3 has 17 residues. Germline CDR1 and CDR2: LGHDT and YNNKEL (reference sequence). The chain's CDR3 is CASSQDIWSSGANVLTF.

V is TRBV7-3 and J is TRBJ2-1; TCRdb gives TRBD2 as the D gene, but with no DNA this cannot be confirmed. CDR3 length: 16 amino acids. CDR1 and CDR2 (germline): SGHTA, FQGTGA. The CDR3 here is CASSLRASGFYNEQFF.

CDR3 region: CSARDGAGAGNTIYF. This rearrangement joins TRBV20-1 to TRBJ1-3; TCRdb returns TRBD1, unconfirmable since there is no DNA. The germline gives CDR1 DFQATT, CDR2 SNEGSKA (reference sequence). The CDR3 runs to 15 residues.

The chain carries TRBV3-1 and TRBJ2-3; the TCRdb D gene call, TRBD2, has no DNA to confirm it. Germline V gene data show CDR1 as LGHDT and CDR2 as YNNKEL (reference sequence). The CDR3 is made up of 15 amino acids. The CDR3 region is CASSQEIHRADTQYF.

The rearrangement uses TRBV27 and TRBJ1-5; with no DNA, the TCRdb D assignment of TRBD1 cannot be verified. The germline V gene has CDR1 MNHEY and CDR2 SMNVEV (reference sequence). The length of the CDR3 is 15 residues. The CDR3 here is CASSPRGSRNQPQHF.

This chain uses TRBV12-3 or TRBV12-4 with TRBJ1-5. This CDR3 is built from 12 residues. The CDR3: CASSVKNQPQHF.

The chain joins TRBV20-1 to TRBJ2-7; with no DNA, the TCRdb D assignment of TRBD1 cannot be verified. Germline V gives CDR1 DFQATT, CDR2 SNEGSKA (reference sequence). The CDR3 sequence is 16 residues long. The CDR3 loop is CSARLQTPLISYEQYF.

V usage is TRBV7-9 and J usage is TRBJ2-1. The CDR3 covers 13 residues. The germline CDR1 and CDR2 sequences are SEHNR and FQNEAQ (reference sequence). The CDR3 here is CASSLGESHEQFF. Full variable domain (outside the CDR3, taken from reference TRBV7-9 and TRBJ2-1): DTGVSQNPRHKITKRGQNVTFRCDPISEHNRLYWYRQTLGQGPEFLTYFQNEAQLEKSRLLSDRFSAERPKGSFSTLEIQRTEQGDSAMYLCASSLGESHEQFFGPGTRLTVL.

The CDR3: CAGGQGRNEQYF. J is TRBJ2-7 and V is TRBV6-1; TCRdb outputs TRBD1, but without DNA this stays unchecked. Germline CDR1 MNHNS, CDR2 SASEGT. The CDR3 consists of 12 residues.

The genes are TRBV27 and TRBJ1-5; TCRdb returns TRBD1, unconfirmable since there is no DNA. Germline V lookup: CDR1 MNHEY, CDR2 SMNVEV (reference sequence). CDR3 length: 18 residues. The chain's CDR3 is CASSRLTGGLMANQPQHF.

The chain has TRBV9 and TRBJ2-7; the TRBD1 assignment by TCRdb is unverifiable without DNA. Germline V gene lookup returns CDR1 SGDLS and CDR2 YYNGEE. This CDR3 contains 15 residues. The CDR3 region is CASSAGTKNSYEQYF. Filled out from reference TRBV9 and TRBJ2-7, the complete variable domain reads DSGVTQTPKHLITATGQRVTLRCSPRSGDLSVYWYQQSLDQGLQFLIQYYNGEERAKGNILERFSAQQFPDLHSELNLSSLELGDSALYFCASSAGTKNSYEQYFGPGTRLTVT.

This rearrangement joins TRBV28 to TRBJ2-1; the TCRdb D gene call, TRBD2, has no DNA to confirm it. The CDR3 is 15 residues long. Germline CDR1 MDHEN, CDR2 SYDVKM. CDR3 sequence: CASRRGGGPVYEQFF.

This chain links TRBV19 with TRBJ2-1; there is no DNA to check the TCRdb D call of TRBD1. CDR3 length equals 14 residues. CDR1 LNHDA and CDR2 SQIVND come from the germline V gene (reference sequence). The CDR3 protein is CASSGQADYNEQFF. The complete variable domain, with remaining parts taken from reference TRBV19 and TRBJ2-1, reads DGGITQSPKYLFRKEGQNVTLSCEQNLNHDAMYWYRQDPGQGLRLIYYSQIVNDFQKGDIAEGYSVSREKKESFPLTVTSAQKNPTAFYLCASSGQADYNEQFFGPGTRLTVL.

This chain's CDR3 is CASGLVQETQYF. This chain connects TRBV12-5 to TRBJ2-5. Per germline, CDR1 LGHNT and CDR2 FRNRAP. CDR3 length: 12 residues.

The CDR3: CASSQDTVWSEEAFF. V is TRBV4-2 and J is TRBJ1-1. Per the germline V gene, CDR1 is LGHNA and CDR2 is YNFKEQ. This CDR3 region has 15 residues.

This chain uses TRBV27 with TRBJ1-5; the D gene TCRdb calls, TRBD1, cannot be checked with no DNA. The CDR3 consists of 13 residues. Germline loops: CDR1 MNHEY, CDR2 SMNVEV (reference sequence). The CDR3 loop is CASSPGAGQPQHF.

J is TRBJ2-3 and V is TRBV5-1; with no DNA, the TCRdb D assignment of TRBD1 cannot be verified. The CDR3 has 17 amino acids. The V gene's germline CDR1 is SGHRS and CDR2 YFSETQ. The CDR3 spells CASSGGIRGVSTDTQYF.

The chain combines TRBV5-1 with TRBJ2-2; TCRdb calls TRBD2, which cannot be checked without DNA. The CDR3 is made up of 17 amino acids. Germline CDR1 reads SGHRS; CDR2 reads YFSETQ. This CDR3 reads CASSFRTSALNTGELFF.